This entry is about one TCR beta chain. What it binds is unknown. Clones were read by immunoSEQ multiplex PCR, and TCRdb kept only the in-frame ones, dropping some. The sample has over 250,000 clones; around 90% are singletons. This entry belongs to a study of cytomegalovirus exposure and HLA in healthy donors. CDR3 length equals 11 residues. Germline V gene sequence: CDR1 KGHSH, CDR2 LQKENI. V shed 8 bases and J shed 8 bases, with 12 bases lying between them. The study's findings and limits: With high specificity and sensitivity, the classifier reportedly diagnosed cytomegalovirus status. The tendency of first-cohort TCR clusters to co-occur in the approximately 120 validation repertoires was identified by a subsequent analysis. According to the study, around 160 TCR beta chains were cytomegalovirus-associated. Among TCR sequences, most were rare, though some public TCRs appeared in many donors.

The chain couples TRBV18 to TRBJ1-2; the D gene is possibly TRBD1 (5 bases). This receptor was taken from a woman aged 25 to 39 in good health and CMV-seropositive. Sample: PBMCs. The CDR3 region has the DNA TGTGCCAGCCACCAGGGCGGAGGCTACACCTTC. This codes for CASHQGGGYTF.